This T cell receptor (beta chain) was observed in a study of vaccination effects on CD4 cells after COVID-19. Notes on the study in general: Healthy vaccinees' vaccine-induced clones included only 1 of 255 cross-reacting with common cold coronaviruses. A shortage of convalescent patients and an absence of early post-infection timepoints characterized the study.

The CDR3 is 12 amino acids. Germline CDR1 and CDR2: ENHRY and SYGVKD. The V end was cut by 8 bases, the J end by 3 bases, with 10 bases between. Measured with immunoSEQ multiplex PCR; TCRdb has only the in-frame clones, and not every one. Here the sample spans roughly 41,000 clones, around 70% being singletons. A word on this clone: Its antigen remains unidentified.

The ViraFEST assay expanded antigen-specific CD4+ T cells with viral peptide pools before sequencing. Once cultured for under 11 days, the cells underwent separation to obtain CD4+ T cells. Nobody among the vaccine recipients had prior SARS-CoV-2 infection (nucleocapsid antibodies were negative). PBMC cultures contained 1.5 million to 2 million cells per well, 7.5 to 10 IU/ml IL-2 and roughly 9.4 ug/ml peptides. Here the sequenced sample was CD4+ T cells from PBMCs cultured with HCoV-OC43 spike peptides, taken before COVID-19 vaccination. Indicated subset: HCoV-OC43 spike overlapping peptide pool stimulation. The chain joins TRBV10-3 to TRBJ2-5; D might be TRBD2 (5 bases). The sequence was obtained from a human donor who received a COVID-19 vaccine. The chain's CDR3 is CAIGIAKETQYF. CDR3 DNA: TGTGCCATCGGTATAGCGAAAGAGACCCAGTACTTC.